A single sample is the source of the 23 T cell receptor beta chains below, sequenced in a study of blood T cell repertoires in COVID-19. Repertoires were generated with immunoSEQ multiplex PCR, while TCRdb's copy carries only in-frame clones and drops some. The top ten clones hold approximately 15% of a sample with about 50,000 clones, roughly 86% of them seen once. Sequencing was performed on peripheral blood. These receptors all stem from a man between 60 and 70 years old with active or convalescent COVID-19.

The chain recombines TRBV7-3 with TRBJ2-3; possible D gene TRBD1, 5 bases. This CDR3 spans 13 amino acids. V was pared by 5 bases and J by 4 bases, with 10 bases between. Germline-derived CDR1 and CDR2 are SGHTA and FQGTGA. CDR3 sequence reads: CASSQTGSDTQYF. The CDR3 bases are TGTGCCAGCAGCCAAACAGGTTCAGATACGCAGTATTTT.

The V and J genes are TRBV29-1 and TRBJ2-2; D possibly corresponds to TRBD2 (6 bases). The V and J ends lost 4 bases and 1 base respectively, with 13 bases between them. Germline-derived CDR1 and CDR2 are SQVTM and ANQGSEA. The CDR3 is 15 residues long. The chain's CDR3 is CSVVWGVRNTGELFF. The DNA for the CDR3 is TGCAGCGTTGTTTGGGGGGTCAGGAACACCGGGGAGCTGTTTTTT.

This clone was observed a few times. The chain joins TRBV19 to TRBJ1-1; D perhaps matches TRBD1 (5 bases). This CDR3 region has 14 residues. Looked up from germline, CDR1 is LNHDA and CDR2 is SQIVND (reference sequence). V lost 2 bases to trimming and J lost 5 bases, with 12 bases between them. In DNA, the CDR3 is TGTGCCAGTAGTATAAAGGGGTCGGGTACTGAAGCTTTCTTT. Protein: CASSIKGSGTEAFF.

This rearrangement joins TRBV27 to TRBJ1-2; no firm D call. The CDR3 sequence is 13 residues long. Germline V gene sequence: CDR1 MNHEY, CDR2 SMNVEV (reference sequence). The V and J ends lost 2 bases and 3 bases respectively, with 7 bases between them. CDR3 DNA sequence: TGTGCCAGCAGTTTAAACAGATACTATGGCTACACCTTC. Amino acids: CASSLNRYYGYTF.

Written as DNA, the CDR3 is TGTGCCAGTAGAAGTACAGGGGCGAATAATTCACCCCTCCACTTT. Amino acid sequence: CASRSTGANNSPLHF. The V gene is TRBV19, the J gene TRBJ1-6, with TRBD1 matching over 7 bases. Germline-derived CDR1 and CDR2 are LNHDA and SQIVND (reference sequence). Trimming took 6 bases from V and 5 from J; bases not matched to a gene: 7. CDR3 length: 15 residues.

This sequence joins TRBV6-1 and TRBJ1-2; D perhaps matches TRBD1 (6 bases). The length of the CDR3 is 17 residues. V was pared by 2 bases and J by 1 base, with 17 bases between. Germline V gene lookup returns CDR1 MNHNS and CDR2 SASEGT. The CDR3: CASSEWATGIDNYGYTF. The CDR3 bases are TGTGCCAGCAGTGAATGGGCCACAGGGATAGATAACTATGGCTACACCTTC.

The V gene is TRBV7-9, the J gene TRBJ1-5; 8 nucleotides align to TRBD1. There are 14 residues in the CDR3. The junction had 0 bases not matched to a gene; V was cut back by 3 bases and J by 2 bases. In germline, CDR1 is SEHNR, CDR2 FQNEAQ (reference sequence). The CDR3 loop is CASSLGQGNQPQHF. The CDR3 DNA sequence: TGTGCCAGCAGCTTGGGACAGGGCAATCAGCCCCAGCATTTT.

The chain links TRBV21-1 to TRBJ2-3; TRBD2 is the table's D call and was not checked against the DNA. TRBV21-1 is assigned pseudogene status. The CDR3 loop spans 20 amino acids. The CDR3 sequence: CASPRLGIFRGEKNTDTQYF. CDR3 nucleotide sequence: TGTGCCAGCCCCCGACTGGGCATCTTTCGCGGGGAAAAAAACACAGATACGCAGTATTTT.

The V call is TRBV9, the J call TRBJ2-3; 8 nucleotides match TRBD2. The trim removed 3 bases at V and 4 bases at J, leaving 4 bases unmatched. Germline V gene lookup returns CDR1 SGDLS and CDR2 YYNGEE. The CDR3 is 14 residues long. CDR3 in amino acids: CASSATSVADTQYF. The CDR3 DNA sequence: TGTGCCAGCAGCGCGACTAGCGTTGCAGATACGCAGTATTTT.

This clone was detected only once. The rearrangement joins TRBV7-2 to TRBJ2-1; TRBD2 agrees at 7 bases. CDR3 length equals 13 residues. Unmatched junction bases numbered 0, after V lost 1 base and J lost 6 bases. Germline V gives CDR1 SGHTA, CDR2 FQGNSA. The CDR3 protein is CASSLGTSNEQFF. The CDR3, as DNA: TGTGCCAGCAGCTTAGGGACTAGCAATGAGCAGTTCTTC.

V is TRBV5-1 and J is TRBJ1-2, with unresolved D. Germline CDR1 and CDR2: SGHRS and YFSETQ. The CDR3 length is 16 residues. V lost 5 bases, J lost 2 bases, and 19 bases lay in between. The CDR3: CASRLDPGSSNYGYTF. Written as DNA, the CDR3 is TGCGCCAGCAGACTTGATCCGGGATCCTCAAACTATGGCTACACCTTC.

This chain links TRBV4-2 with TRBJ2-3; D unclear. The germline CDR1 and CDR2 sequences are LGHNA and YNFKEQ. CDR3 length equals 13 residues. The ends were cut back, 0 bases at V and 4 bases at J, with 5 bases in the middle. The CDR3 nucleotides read TGTGCCAGCAGCCAAGATCTTGCAGATACGCAGTATTTT. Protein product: CASSQDLADTQYF.

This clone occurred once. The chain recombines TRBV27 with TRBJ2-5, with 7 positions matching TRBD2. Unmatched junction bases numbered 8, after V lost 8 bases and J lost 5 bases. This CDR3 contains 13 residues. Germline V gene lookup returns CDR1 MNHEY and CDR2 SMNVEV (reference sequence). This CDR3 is CASAERGWETQYF. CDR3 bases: TGTGCCAGCGCGGAGCGGGGTTGGGAGACCCAGTACTTC.

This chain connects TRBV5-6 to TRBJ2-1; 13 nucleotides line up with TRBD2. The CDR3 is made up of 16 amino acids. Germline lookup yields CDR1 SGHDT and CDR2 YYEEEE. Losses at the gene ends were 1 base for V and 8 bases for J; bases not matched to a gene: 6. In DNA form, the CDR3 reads TGTGCCAGCAGCTTGTTTTGGACTAGCGGGGGTTATGAGCAGTTCTTC. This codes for CASSLFWTSGGYEQFF.

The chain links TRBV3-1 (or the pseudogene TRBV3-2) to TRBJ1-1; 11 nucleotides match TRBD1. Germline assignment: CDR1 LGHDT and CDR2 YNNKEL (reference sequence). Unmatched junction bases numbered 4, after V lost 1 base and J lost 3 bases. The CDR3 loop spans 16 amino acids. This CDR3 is CASSQAGQGVDTEAFF. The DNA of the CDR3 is TGTGCCAGCAGCCAAGCGGGACAGGGGGTAGACACTGAAGCTTTCTTT.

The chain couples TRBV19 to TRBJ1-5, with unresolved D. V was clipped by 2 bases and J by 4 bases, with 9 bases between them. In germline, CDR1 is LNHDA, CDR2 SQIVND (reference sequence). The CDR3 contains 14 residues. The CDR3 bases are TGTGCCAGTAGTATAACCCCGGTAAATCAGCCCCAGCATTTT. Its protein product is CASSITPVNQPQHF.

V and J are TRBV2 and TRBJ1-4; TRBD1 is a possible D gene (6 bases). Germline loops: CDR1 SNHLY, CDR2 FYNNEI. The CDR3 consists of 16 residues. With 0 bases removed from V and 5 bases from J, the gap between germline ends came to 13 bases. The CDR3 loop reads CASSEALGDINEKLFF. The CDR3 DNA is TGTGCCAGCAGTGAAGCGCTGGGGGACATCAATGAAAAACTGTTTTTT.

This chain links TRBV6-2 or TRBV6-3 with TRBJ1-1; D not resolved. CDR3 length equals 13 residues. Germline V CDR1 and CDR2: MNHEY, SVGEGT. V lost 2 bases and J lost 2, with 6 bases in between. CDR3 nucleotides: TGTGCCAGCAGTTACGTCTTAAACACTGAAGCTTTCTTT. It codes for CASSYVLNTEAFF.

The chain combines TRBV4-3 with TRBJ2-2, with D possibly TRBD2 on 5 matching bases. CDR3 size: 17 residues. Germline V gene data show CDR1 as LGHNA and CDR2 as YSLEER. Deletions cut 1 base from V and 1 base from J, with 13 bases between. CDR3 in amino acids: CASSQVFDAGNTGELFF. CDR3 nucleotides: TGCGCCAGCAGCCAAGTTTTTGATGCGGGGAACACCGGGGAGCTGTTTTTT.

The CDR3 sequence is CASSLERLNEKLFF. As DNA, the CDR3 is TGTGCCAGCAGTTTGGAGCGTTTGAATGAAAAACTGTTTTTT. The chain links TRBV28 to TRBJ1-4, with D unclear. Looked up from germline, CDR1 is MDHEN and CDR2 is SYDVKM. There are 14 residues in the CDR3. V dropped 3 bases and J dropped 5 bases, with 10 bases sitting between them.

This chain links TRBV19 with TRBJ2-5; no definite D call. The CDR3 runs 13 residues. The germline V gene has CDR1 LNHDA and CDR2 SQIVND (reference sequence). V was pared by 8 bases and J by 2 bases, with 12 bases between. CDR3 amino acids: CASSDTQQETQYF. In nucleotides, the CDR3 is TGTGCCAGTTCCGACACACAACAAGAGACCCAGTACTTC.

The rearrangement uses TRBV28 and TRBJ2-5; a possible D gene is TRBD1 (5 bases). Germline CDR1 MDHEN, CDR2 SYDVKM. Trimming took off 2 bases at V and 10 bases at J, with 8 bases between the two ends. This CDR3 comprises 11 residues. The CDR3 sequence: CASSLQGYQYF. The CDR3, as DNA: TGTGCCAGCAGTTTACAGGGCTACCAGTACTTC.

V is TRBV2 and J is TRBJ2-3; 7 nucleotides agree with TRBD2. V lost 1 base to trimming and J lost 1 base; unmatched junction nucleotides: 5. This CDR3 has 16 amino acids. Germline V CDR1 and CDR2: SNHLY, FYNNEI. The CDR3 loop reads CASSEGSSGGTDTQYF. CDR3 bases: TGTGCCAGCAGTGAAGGGTCCAGCGGGGGCACAGATACGCAGTATTTT.